The rows below give T cell receptor beta chains drawn from one sample of a study of blood T cell repertoires in COVID-19. Clones were sequenced by immunoSEQ multiplex PCR, and TCRdb holds only the in-frame ones, with some missing. In the table there are approximately 350,000 clones, more than 85% of which are singletons. The sequenced sample consisted of PBMCs or T cells enriched from blood (not recorded which). Receptor source: a woman between 25 and 40 years old who had recovered from COVID-19. CDR3s include the opening cysteine and the closing phenylalanine or tryptophan. The D gene is left open where the match is weak. The listing skips clone size in some rows; elsewhere it reads once, few, many or a size class.

clone size	V gene	D gene	J gene	CDR3 protein	CDR3 DNA
NA	TRBV7-8	NA	TRBJ2-5	CASSPPLVVETQYF	TGTGCCAGCAGCCCGCCCCTAGTCGTGGAGACCCAGTACTTC
NA	TRBV25-1	NA	TRBJ2-3	CASSDPSDSTDTQYF	TGTGCCAGCAGTGACCCTAGCGACAGCACAGATACGCAGTATTTT
NA	TRBV4-2	TRBD2	TRBJ2-3	CASSQGVGAGDTDTQYF	TGTGCCAGCAGCCAAGGGGTCGGGGCGGGGGACACAGATACGCAGTATTTT
NA	TRBV5-1	NA	TRBJ2-7	CASSLGQASSYEQYF	TGCGCCAGCAGCTTGGGACAGGCAAGCTCCTACGAGCAGTACTTC
NA	TRBV7-9	NA	TRBJ1-2	CASSHQKQELASGYTF	TGTGCCAGCAGCCACCAGAAACAGGAGCTCGCGTCTGGCTACACCTTC
NA	TRBV5-4	TRBD2	TRBJ2-1	CASSQGTSGMYNEQFF	TGTGCCAGCAGCCAAGGGACTAGCGGGATGTACAATGAGCAGTTCTTC
few	TRBV3-1/TRBV3-2	TRBD2	TRBJ2-1	CASSPLTGGLKRFF	TGTGCCAGCAGCCCTTTAACGGGAGGGCTTAAGCGGTTCTTC
NA	TRBV11-2	NA	TRBJ2-7	CASSSLTRNVRQYF	TGTGCCAGCAGCTCGCTGACTAGAAATGTTCGGCAGTACTTC
NA	TRBV24-1	NA	TRBJ1-1	CATSFQGNTEAFF	TGTGCCACCAGTTTTCAGGGGAACACTGAAGCTTTCTTT
NA	TRBV11-1	NA	TRBJ2-1	CASSLDAGSYNEQFF	TGTGCCAGCAGCTTAGACGCCGGTTCCTACAATGAGCAGTTCTTC
NA	TRBV29-1	NA	TRBJ2-3	CSVRAPNADTQYF	TGCAGCGTACGAGCCCCCAACGCGGATACGCAGTATTTT
NA	TRBV27	TRBD1	TRBJ2-7	CASSSPTGVPYEQYF	TGTGCCAGCAGTTCTCCGACAGGGGTACCCTACGAGCAGTACTTC
NA	TRBV19	NA	TRBJ1-5	CASNEGGVNSNQPQHF	TGTGCCAGTAATGAGGGGGGGGTGAACAGCAATCAGCCCCAGCATTTT
NA	TRBV13	TRBD2	TRBJ2-1	CASSTLAAAYNEQFF	TGTGCCAGCAGCACCCTAGCGGCCGCCTACAATGAGCAGTTCTTC
NA	TRBV28	NA	TRBJ1-1	CASSRTANTEAFF	TGTGCCAGCAGCCGGACAGCGAACACTGAAGCTTTCTTT
NA	TRBV20-1	NA	TRBJ2-7	CSASWQGTYEQYF	TGCAGTGCTAGTTGGCAGGGGACCTACGAGCAGTACTTC
NA	TRBV5-1	TRBD2	TRBJ2-1	CASSLAGLAGGSSNNEQFF	TGCGCCAGCAGCTTGGCCGGGCTAGCGGGGGGATCGAGTAACAATGAGCAGTTCTTC
once	TRBV28	TRBD1	TRBJ1-2	CASSLPQGAGGYTF	TGTGCCAGCAGTTTACCACAGGGGGCTGGGGGCTACACCTTC
NA	TRBV2	TRBD1	TRBJ1-5	CASSGRDRSQPQHF	TGTGCCAGCAGTGGCCGGGACAGATCTCAGCCCCAGCATTTT
few	TRBV18	NA	TRBJ2-1	CASSPPAGFNEQFF	TGTGCCAGCTCACCACCCGCGGGATTTAATGAGCAGTTCTTC
NA	TRBV5-1	TRBD1	TRBJ2-7	CASSAGTGDYEQYF	TGCGCCAGCAGCGCCGGGACAGGGGACTACGAGCAGTACTTC
NA	TRBV9	TRBD1	TRBJ1-1	CASSGQGDNTEAFF	TGTGCCAGCAGCGGACAGGGGGATAACACTGAAGCTTTCTTT
once	TRBV29-1	TRBD1	TRBJ2-1	CSTPPGQGAVEQFF	TGCAGCACGCCCCCGGGACAGGGGGCTGTTGAGCAGTTCTTC
NA	TRBV19	NA	TRBJ2-1	CASSLSLKAEIYNEQFF	TGTGCCAGTAGTCTTTCCCTTAAAGCGGAGATCTACAATGAGCAGTTCTTC
NA	TRBV19	TRBD2	TRBJ2-7	CASRALAGGSEQYF	TGTGCCTCCCGAGCGCTAGCGGGAGGCAGCGAGCAGTACTTC
NA	TRBV4-2	TRBD2	TRBJ2-1	CASSQGLAENNEQFF	TGTGCCAGCAGCCAAGGACTAGCGGAAAACAATGAGCAGTTCTTC
NA	TRBV7-9	NA	TRBJ2-1	CASSLAGRPGSEQFF	TGTGCCAGCAGCTTAGCAGGGCGGCCGGGGTCCGAGCAGTTCTTC
NA	TRBV3-1/TRBV3-2	TRBD1	TRBJ1-5	CASSQPDRVNQPQHF	TGTGCCAGCAGCCAACCCGACAGGGTTAATCAGCCCCAGCATTTT
few	TRBV5-4	TRBD2	TRBJ2-3	CASSLSLAVTDTQYF	TGTGCCAGCAGCCTGTCTCTAGCGGTCACAGATACGCAGTATTTT
NA	TRBV10-2	NA	TRBJ1-1	CATAAGANTEAFF	TGCGCCACTGCGGCGGGGGCGAACACTGAAGCTTTCTTT
NA	TRBV6-1	NA	TRBJ2-7	CASSEEEGGSYEQYF	TGTGCCAGCAGTGAAGAGGAAGGGGGTTCCTACGAGCAGTACTTC
NA	TRBV9	NA	TRBJ2-6	CASTPGGAGANVLTF	TGTGCCAGCACCCCCGGCGGAGCTGGGGCCAACGTCCTGACTTTC
NA	TRBV19	NA	TRBJ1-5	CASWGKGVQPQHF	TGTGCCAGTTGGGGCAAGGGGGTTCAGCCCCAGCATTTT
NA	TRBV5-4	NA	TRBJ2-7	CASSDLTAAYEQYF	TGTGCCAGCAGCGATCTGACAGCAGCCTACGAGCAGTACTTC
few	TRBV7-6	NA	TRBJ2-7	CASSTRAYVTTGLGEQYF	TGTGCCAGCAGCACTCGAGCTTACGTCACTACAGGCCTGGGGGAGCAGTACTTC
NA	TRBV7-9	NA	TRBJ1-2	CASTPYSGVGYGYTF	TGTGCCAGCACCCCGTATTCGGGGGTCGGCTATGGCTACACCTTC
NA	TRBV19	NA	TRBJ1-5	CASSKPGEPRQPQHF	TGTGCCAGTAGTAAGCCCGGGGAGCCTAGACAGCCCCAGCATTTT
once	TRBV19	NA	TRBJ1-2	CASSEAPNYGYTF	TGTGCCAGTAGTGAGGCACCCAACTATGGCTACACCTTC
NA	TRBV23-1	NA	TRBJ1-5	CASSQSVHVRGPQHF	TGCGCCAGCAGTCAATCAGTACACGTCCGGGGGCCCCAGCATTTT
NA	TRBV4-1	NA	TRBJ2-7	CASSQTGTAGFIYEQYF	TGCGCCAGCAGCCAAACCGGGACGGCGGGATTCATCTACGAGCAGTACTTC
NA	TRBV12-2	NA	TRBJ2-7	CASRLVRGTEQYF	TGTGCAAGTCGCTTAGTGCGAGGTACTGAGCAGTACTTC
NA	TRBV27	NA	TRBJ1-2	CASGDNPGQAGAGYTF	TGTGCCAGCGGAGATAACCCCGGGCAGGCGGGCGCGGGCTACACCTTC
NA	TRBV6-5	TRBD1	TRBJ2-2	CASSYSQGVGELFF	TGTGCCAGCAGTTACAGTCAGGGGGTAGGGGAGCTGTTTTTT
once	TRBV18	TRBD1	TRBJ1-1	CASSRGTASEAFF	TGTGCCAGCTCACGAGGGACAGCTTCTGAAGCTTTCTTT
NA	TRBV7-8	NA	TRBJ2-5	CASSSQETQYF	TGTGCCAGCAGCTCACAAGAGACCCAGTACTTC
NA	TRBV5-8	NA	TRBJ1-5	CASSTRRGGSQPQHF	TGTGCCAGCAGTACCCGCAGGGGTGGGAGTCAGCCCCAGCATTTT